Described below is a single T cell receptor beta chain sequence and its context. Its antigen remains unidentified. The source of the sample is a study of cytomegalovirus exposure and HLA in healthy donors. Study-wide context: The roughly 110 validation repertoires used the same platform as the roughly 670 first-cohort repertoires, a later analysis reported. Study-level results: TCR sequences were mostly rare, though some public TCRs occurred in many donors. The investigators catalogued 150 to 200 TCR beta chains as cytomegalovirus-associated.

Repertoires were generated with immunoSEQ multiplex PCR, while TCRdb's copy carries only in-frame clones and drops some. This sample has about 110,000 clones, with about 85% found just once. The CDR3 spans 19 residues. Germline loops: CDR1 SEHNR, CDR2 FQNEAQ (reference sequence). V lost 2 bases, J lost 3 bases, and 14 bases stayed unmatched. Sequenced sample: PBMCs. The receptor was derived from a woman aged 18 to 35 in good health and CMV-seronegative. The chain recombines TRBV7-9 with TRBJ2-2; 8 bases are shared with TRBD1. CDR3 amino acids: CASSLRPRTGLGDTGELFF. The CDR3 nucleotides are TGTGCCAGCAGCTTAAGGCCCCGGACAGGGCTGGGGGACACCGGGGAGCTGTTTTTT.